This TCR beta chain was sequenced in a study of circulating CD8 cells and anti-PD-1 response in melanoma. Study as a whole: About 45% of the 13 patients had prior targeted therapy or immunotherapy; seven did not. Response groups: complete/partial responders versus stable/progressive non-responders. Study-wide points: Previously treated and treatment-naive patients were pooled together. Published repertoire comparisons used only baseline and M1 samples.

From live CD3+CD8+TCRalphabeta+ cells, four PD-1 and/or TIGIT subsets were sorted. This clonotype is large in the sample. Its antigen is not known. V was clipped by 6 bases and J by 4 bases; unmatched bases: 5. The CDR3 contains 15 residues. Germline V CDR1 and CDR2: SGHVS, FQNEAQ. TCR libraries were prepared from roughly 14 ng of total RNA with the QIAseq Immune Repertoire TCR panel. TCRdb reprocessed the reads via MiXCR and lists one record per CDR3 protein. The sample has about 420 distinct CDR3 sequences; approximately 7.5% are singletons. Sequenced material: CD8+ T cells from PBMCs, taken at baseline or after one month of anti-PD-1 therapy (not recorded which). The sequence came from a human donor with melanoma. This chain uses TRBV7-8 with TRBJ2-2; 10 bases fit TRBD1. The CDR3 spells CASRMWTGGTGELFF. The CDR3, as DNA: TGTGCCAGCAGGATGTGGACAGGGGGCACCGGGGAGCTGTTTTTT.